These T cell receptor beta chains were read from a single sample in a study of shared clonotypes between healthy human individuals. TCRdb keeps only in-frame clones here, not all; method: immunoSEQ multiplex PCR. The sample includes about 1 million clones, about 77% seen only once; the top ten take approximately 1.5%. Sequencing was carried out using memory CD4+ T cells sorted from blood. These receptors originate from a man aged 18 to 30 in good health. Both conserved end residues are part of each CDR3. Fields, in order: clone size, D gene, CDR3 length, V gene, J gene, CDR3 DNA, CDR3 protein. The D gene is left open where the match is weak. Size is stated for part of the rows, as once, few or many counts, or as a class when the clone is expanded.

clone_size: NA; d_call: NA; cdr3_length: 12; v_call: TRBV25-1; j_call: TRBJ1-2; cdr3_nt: TGTGCCAGCAGTCTTCAGGGAGGCGGCTACACCTTC; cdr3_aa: CASSLQGGGYTF
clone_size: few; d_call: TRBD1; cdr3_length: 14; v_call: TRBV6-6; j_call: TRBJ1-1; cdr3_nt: TGTGCCAGCATAAAACAGGGGGGAAACACTGAAGCTTTCTTT; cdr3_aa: CASIKQGGNTEAFF
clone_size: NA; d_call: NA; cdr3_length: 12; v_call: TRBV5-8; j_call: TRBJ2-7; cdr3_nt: TGTGCCAGCAGCTTTGACCTTCGGGAGCAGTACTTC; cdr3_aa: CASSFDLREQYF
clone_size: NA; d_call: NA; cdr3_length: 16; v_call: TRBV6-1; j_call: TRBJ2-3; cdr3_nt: TGTGCCAGCAGTGAGATGGGAGTAGGCTTGAGAGATACGCAGTATTTT; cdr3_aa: CASSEMGVGLRDTQYF
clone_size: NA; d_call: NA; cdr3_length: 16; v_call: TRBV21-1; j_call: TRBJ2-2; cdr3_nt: TGTGCCAGCAGCACCTGCCATCAGGGGACCGCCGGGGAGCTGTTTTTT; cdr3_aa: CASSTCHQGTAGELFF
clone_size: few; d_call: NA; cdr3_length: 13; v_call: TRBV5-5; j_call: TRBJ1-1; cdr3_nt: TGTGCCAGCAGCTTCGTAGAAAACACTGAAGCTTTCTTT; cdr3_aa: CASSFVENTEAFF
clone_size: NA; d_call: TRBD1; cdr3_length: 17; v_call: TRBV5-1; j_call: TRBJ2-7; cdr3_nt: TGCGCCAGCAGCTTGATCCCCGGGACAGGGGGCAGGTACGAGCAGTACTTC; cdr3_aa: CASSLIPGTGGRYEQYF
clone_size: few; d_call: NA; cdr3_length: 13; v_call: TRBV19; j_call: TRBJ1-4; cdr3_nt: TGTGCCAGTAGTACTACGCGGTTTGAAAAACTGTTTTTT; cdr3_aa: CASSTTRFEKLFF
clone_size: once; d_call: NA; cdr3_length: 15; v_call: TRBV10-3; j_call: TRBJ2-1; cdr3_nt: TGTGCCATCAGTGAGTCAAGGGAAATCGGGAATGAGCAGTTCTTC; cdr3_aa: CAISESREIGNEQFF
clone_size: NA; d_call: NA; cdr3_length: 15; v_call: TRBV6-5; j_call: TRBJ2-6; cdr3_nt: TGTGCCAGCAGTTTCGGGACGGGTGGGGCCAACGTCCTGACTTTC; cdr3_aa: CASSFGTGGANVLTF
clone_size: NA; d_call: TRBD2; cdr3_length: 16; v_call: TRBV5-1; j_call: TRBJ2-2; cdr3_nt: TGCGCCAGCAGCCCGGGACTAGCGGGAGGTCCCGGGGAGCTGTTTTTT; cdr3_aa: CASSPGLAGGPGELFF
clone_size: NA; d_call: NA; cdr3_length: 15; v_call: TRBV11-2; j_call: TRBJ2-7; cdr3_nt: TGTGCCAGCAGCTTAGGGTTGAAAAGCTCCTACGAGCAGTACTTC; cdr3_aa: CASSLGLKSSYEQYF
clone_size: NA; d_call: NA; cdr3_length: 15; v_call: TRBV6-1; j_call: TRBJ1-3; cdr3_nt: TGTGCCAGCAGTTCAGGCCGAGAAGGTGGAAACACCATATATTTT; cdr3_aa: CASSSGREGGNTIYF
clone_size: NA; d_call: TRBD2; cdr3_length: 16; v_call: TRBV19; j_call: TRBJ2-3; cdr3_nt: TGTGCCAGTAAAAAATCCCTAGCGGGGGGGTTAGATACGCAGTATTTT; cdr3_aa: CASKKSLAGGLDTQYF
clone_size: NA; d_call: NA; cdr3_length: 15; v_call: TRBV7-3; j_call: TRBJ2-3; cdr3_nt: TGTGCCAGCAGCTTAAGGGGACGGCATACGGATACGCAGTATTTT; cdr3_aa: CASSLRGRHTDTQYF
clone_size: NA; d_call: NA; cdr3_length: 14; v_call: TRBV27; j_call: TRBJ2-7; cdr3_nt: TGTGCCAGCAGCACGCGGGGGCTCTCCTACGAGCAGTACTTC; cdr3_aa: CASSTRGLSYEQYF
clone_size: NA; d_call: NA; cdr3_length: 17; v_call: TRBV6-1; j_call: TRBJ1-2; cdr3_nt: TGTGCCAGCAGTGAAGCTAGGACAGTCAGGGGAAACTATGGCTACACCTTC; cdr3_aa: CASSEARTVRGNYGYTF
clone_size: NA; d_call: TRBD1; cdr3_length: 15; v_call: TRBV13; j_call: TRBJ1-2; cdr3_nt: TGTGCCAGCAGCTTATCCCGGACAGGGAGATATGGCTACACCTTC; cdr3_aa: CASSLSRTGRYGYTF
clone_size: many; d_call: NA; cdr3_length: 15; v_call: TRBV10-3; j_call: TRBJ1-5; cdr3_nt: TGTGCCATCAGTCGTACCGGTCTCGGGAATCAGCCCCAGCATTTT; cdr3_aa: CAISRTGLGNQPQHF
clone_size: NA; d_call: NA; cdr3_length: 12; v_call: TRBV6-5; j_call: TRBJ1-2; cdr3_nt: TGTGCCAGCAGGTCGGCCCAGGGAGTCTGTACCTTC; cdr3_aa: CASRSAQGVCTF
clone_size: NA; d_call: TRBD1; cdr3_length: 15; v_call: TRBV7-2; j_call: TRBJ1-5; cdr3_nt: TGTGCCAGCAGCCCCGACAGGGAGGCGGGTCAGCCCCAGCATTTT; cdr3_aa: CASSPDREAGQPQHF
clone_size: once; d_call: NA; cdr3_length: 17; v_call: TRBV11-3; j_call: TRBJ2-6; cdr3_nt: TGTGCCAGCAGCTTAGGTGGGACCAGCTCTGGGGCCAACGTCCTGACTTTC; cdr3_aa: CASSLGGTSSGANVLTF
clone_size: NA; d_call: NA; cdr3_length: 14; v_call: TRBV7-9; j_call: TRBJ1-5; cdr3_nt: TGTGCCAGCAGCTTAGAGGCCTCAGAACAGCCCCAGCATTTT; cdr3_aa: CASSLEASEQPQHF
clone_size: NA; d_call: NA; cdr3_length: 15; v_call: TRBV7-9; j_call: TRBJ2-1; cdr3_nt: TGTGCCAGCAGCGTAAGATCCAGCTCCTACAATGAGCAGTTCTTC; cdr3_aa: CASSVRSSSYNEQFF
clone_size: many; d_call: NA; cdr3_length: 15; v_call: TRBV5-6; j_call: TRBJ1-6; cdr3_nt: TGTGCCAGCAGACCCAGTTTCATTACCAATTCACCCCTCCACTTT; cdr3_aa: CASRPSFITNSPLHF
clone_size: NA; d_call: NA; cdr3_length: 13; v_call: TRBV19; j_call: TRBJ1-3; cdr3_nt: TGTGCCAGTAGTATAGGAGGCGGAAACACCATATATTTT; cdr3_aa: CASSIGGGNTIYF
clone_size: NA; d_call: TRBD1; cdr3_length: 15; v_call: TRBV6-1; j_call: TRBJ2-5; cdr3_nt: TGTGCCAGCAGTTCACTGACAGGGCACCAAGAGACCCAGTACTTC; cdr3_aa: CASSSLTGHQETQYF
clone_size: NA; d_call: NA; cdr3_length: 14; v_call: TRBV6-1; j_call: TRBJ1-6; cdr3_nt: TGTGCCAGCCAAGCCCAGGGTGCGTATTCACCCCTCCACTTT; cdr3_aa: CASQAQGAYSPLHF
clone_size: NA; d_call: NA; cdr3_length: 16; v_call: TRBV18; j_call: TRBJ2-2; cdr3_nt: TGTGCCAGCTCACCACTAGAGACAGCTAACACCGGGGAGCTGTTTTTT; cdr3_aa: CASSPLETANTGELFF
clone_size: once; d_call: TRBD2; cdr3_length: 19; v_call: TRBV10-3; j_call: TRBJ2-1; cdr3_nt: TGTGCCATCAGTGGAGTGGCTAGCGGGGGGGATAGCTCCTACAATGAGCAGTTCTTC; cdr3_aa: CAISGVASGGDSSYNEQFF